These T cell receptor beta chains were read from a single sample in a study of blood T cell repertoires in COVID-19. Here immunoSEQ multiplex PCR was the method, and the copy in TCRdb shows in-frame clones only, minus some. The sample gives 400,000 to 500,000 clones, about 88% of which show up once; roughly 1.4% is in the top ten. The sample comprised PBMCs or T cells enriched from blood (not recorded which). The origin of the receptors is a woman under 30 who had been exposed to COVID-19. Each CDR3 is given with its conserved first and last residue. Fields, in order: J gene, V gene, D gene, clone size, CDR3 DNA, CDR3 protein. The D gene is left open where the match is weak. Clone size appears in some rows only: once, few, many, or a class for an expanded clone.

j_gene: TRBJ1-2; v_gene: TRBV15; d_gene: TRBD1; abundance: -; CDR3nt: TGTGCCACCAGCAGGACCCGGGACCCGGACAGGAGTGGCTACACCTTC; CDR3aa: CATSRTRDPDRSGYTF
j_gene: TRBJ1-1; v_gene: TRBV19; d_gene: -; abundance: -; CDR3nt: TGTGCCAGTAGTACCCTAGGGGTAGGGAACACTGAAGCTTTCTTT; CDR3aa: CASSTLGVGNTEAFF
j_gene: TRBJ1-5; v_gene: TRBV19; d_gene: -; abundance: -; CDR3nt: TGTGCCAGTAGTCCCCGGCAGGGGAAGAAGCCCCAGCATTTT; CDR3aa: CASSPRQGKKPQHF
j_gene: TRBJ2-3; v_gene: TRBV14; d_gene: TRBD2; abundance: -; CDR3nt: TGTGCCAGCAGCCGAACCTTGTCGGCGGGAGGGGCGGATACGCAGTATTTT; CDR3aa: CASSRTLSAGGADTQYF
j_gene: TRBJ2-7; v_gene: TRBV19; d_gene: TRBD1; abundance: -; CDR3nt: TGTGCCAGTGGACAGGGGGTCACCTACGAGCAGTACTTC; CDR3aa: CASGQGVTYEQYF
j_gene: TRBJ1-2; v_gene: TRBV6-5; d_gene: TRBD1; abundance: -; CDR3nt: TGTGCCAGCAGAACCGGGACAGGGGATAACTATGGCTACACCTTC; CDR3aa: CASRTGTGDNYGYTF
j_gene: TRBJ2-1; v_gene: TRBV24-1; d_gene: TRBD2; abundance: once; CDR3nt: TGTGCCACCGGGGGGGAGGGCTACAATGAGCAGTTCTTC; CDR3aa: CATGGEGYNEQFF
j_gene: TRBJ1-2; v_gene: TRBV7-9; d_gene: TRBD1; abundance: -; CDR3nt: TGTGCCAGCAGCGCAGGGGCCGACAGGGGGCGCGGCGGGTATGGCTACACCTTC; CDR3aa: CASSAGADRGRGGYGYTF
j_gene: TRBJ1-1; v_gene: TRBV18; d_gene: TRBD1; abundance: -; CDR3nt: TGTGCCAGCTCTCTACAAGTCGGGACAGGGGTTAACACTGAAGCTTTCTTT; CDR3aa: CASSLQVGTGVNTEAFF
j_gene: TRBJ1-1; v_gene: TRBV12-3/TRBV12-4; d_gene: TRBD1; abundance: -; CDR3nt: TGTGCCAGCAGACAGGGGGCGACTACTGAAGCTTTCTTT; CDR3aa: CASRQGATTEAFF
j_gene: TRBJ2-3; v_gene: TRBV5-4; d_gene: TRBD1; abundance: -; CDR3nt: TGTGCCAGCAGCTCGGCGTTGGGACAGGGGGTAGAAACGCAGTATTTT; CDR3aa: CASSSALGQGVETQYF
j_gene: TRBJ1-3; v_gene: TRBV6-5; d_gene: -; abundance: once; CDR3nt: TGTGCCAGCAGTTACTCTACTGGTGGAAACACCATATATTTT; CDR3aa: CASSYSTGGNTIYF
j_gene: TRBJ2-1; v_gene: TRBV27; d_gene: -; abundance: -; CDR3nt: TGTGCCAGCAGTTTGCAGGGATGGAATGAGCAGTTCTTC; CDR3aa: CASSLQGWNEQFF
j_gene: TRBJ2-3; v_gene: TRBV28; d_gene: -; abundance: -; CDR3nt: TGTGCCAGCAGCCGGGTTCCCACCCGCACAGATACGCAGTATTTT; CDR3aa: CASSRVPTRTDTQYF
j_gene: TRBJ2-2; v_gene: TRBV7-2; d_gene: TRBD2; abundance: once; CDR3nt: TGTGCCAGCAGCGCCCACCAGGGACTAGCGACCGGGGAGCTGTTTTTT; CDR3aa: CASSAHQGLATGELFF
j_gene: TRBJ1-3; v_gene: TRBV19; d_gene: -; abundance: -; CDR3nt: TGTGCCAGTAGTACGGTGAGCTCTGGAAACACCATATATTTT; CDR3aa: CASSTVSSGNTIYF